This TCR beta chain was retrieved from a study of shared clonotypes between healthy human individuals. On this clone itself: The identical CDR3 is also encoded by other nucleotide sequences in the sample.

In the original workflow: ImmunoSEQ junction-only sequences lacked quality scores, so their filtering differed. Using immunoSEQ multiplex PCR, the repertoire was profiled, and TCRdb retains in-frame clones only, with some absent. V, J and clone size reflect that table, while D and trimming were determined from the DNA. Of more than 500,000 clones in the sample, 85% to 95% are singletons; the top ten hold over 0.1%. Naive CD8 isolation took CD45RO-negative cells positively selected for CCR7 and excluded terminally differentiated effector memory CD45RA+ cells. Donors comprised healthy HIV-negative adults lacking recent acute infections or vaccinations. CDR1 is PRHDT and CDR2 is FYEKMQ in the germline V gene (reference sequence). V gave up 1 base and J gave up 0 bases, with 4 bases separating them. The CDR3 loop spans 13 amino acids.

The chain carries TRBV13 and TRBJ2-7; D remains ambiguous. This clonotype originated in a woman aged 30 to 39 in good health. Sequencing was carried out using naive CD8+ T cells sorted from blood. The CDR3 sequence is CASSLEGSYEQYF. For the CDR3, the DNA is TGTGCCAGCAGCTTAGAAGGCTCCTACGAGCAGTACTTC.